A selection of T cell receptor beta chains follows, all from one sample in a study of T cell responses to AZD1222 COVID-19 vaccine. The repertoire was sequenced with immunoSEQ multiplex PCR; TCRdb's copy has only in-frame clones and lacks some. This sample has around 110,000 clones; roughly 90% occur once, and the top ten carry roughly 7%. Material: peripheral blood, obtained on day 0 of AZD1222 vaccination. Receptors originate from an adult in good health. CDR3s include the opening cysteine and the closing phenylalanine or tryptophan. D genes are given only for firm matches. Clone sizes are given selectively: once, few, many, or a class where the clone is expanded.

TGTGCCAGCAGCTTGACCTGGGGGGGAGGCTATGGCTACACCTTC | CASSLTWGGGYGYTF | TRBJ1-2 | . | TRBV5-8 | .
TGTGCCTGGAGTGTAGCAGGATCGGGATATGGCTACACCTTC | CAWSVAGSGYGYTF | TRBJ1-2 | . | TRBV30 | .
TGTGCCAGCAGCCCCTCGGGGGCAACTAATGAAAAACTGTTTTTT | CASSPSGATNEKLFF | TRBJ1-4 | . | TRBV11-2 | .
TGTGCCAGCAGCCCCGGGACAGTTAACACCGGGGAGCTGTTTTTT | CASSPGTVNTGELFF | TRBJ2-2 | TRBD1 | TRBV27 | .
TGTGCCAGCAGCTTGGGACTAGCGGGAGCAGCACGTCGGGTTAATGAGCAGTTCTTC | CASSLGLAGAARRVNEQFF | TRBJ2-1 | TRBD2 | TRBV5-8 | .
TGTGCCAGTAGTCGGGGGGGACAGGGCAATCAGCCCCAGCATTTT | CASSRGGQGNQPQHF | TRBJ1-5 | TRBD1 | TRBV19 | .
TGTGCCAGCTCAACGGACCCAGCCTACAATGAGCAGTTCTTC | CASSTDPAYNEQFF | TRBJ2-1 | . | TRBV18 | .
TGTGCCAGCAGCGTTGTGCAGCGACCGATTTATGGCTACACCTTC | CASSVVQRPIYGYTF | TRBJ1-2 | . | TRBV5-5 | once
TGCGCCAGCAAAAGGGAATCAAATTCACCCCTCCACTTT | CASKRESNSPLHF | TRBJ1-6 | . | TRBV5-1 | .
TGCGCCAGCAGCCAAGATACTGCGACCCGAGCATCCTACAATGAGCAGTTCTTC | CASSQDTATRASYNEQFF | TRBJ2-1 | . | TRBV4-1 | .
TGTGCCAGCAGACCGGACAGGAACTATGGCTACACCTTC | CASRPDRNYGYTF | TRBJ1-2 | TRBD1 | TRBV7-9 | once
TGTGCCAGTAGGTGGACAGGGGTGAGCAATCAGCCCCAGCATTTT | CASRWTGVSNQPQHF | TRBJ1-5 | TRBD1 | TRBV19 | .
TGTGCCAGCAGTTTTCTGGGCCGGGACAACCCCTACGAGCAGTACTTC | CASSFLGRDNPYEQYF | TRBJ2-7 | . | TRBV27 | .
TGTGCCAGTAGTAACCCGACAGGGGCTTCCGGCTACACCTTC | CASSNPTGASGYTF | TRBJ1-2 | TRBD1 | TRBV19 | once
TGTGCCACCAGTGATCCCCGGGCAGGACGTACTCAGCCCCAGCATTTT | CATSDPRAGRTQPQHF | TRBJ1-5 | . | TRBV24-1 | .
TGTGCCAGCGGGAGGAACAATAATTCACCCCTCCACTTT | CASGRNNNSPLHF | TRBJ1-6 | . | TRBV28 | .
TGTGCCAGTAGTATGACAGGAGGCTGGACAGATACGCAGTATTTT | CASSMTGGWTDTQYF | TRBJ2-3 | . | TRBV19 | .
TGTGCCAGCAGCCAGGGGGGGGGCGTAGGTCAGCCCCAGCATTTT | CASSQGGGVGQPQHF | TRBJ1-5 | TRBD1 | TRBV7-9 | .
TGTGCCAGCAGCCGACGAGGAGGGGGTATGAACACTGAAGCTTTCTTT | CASSRRGGGMNTEAFF | TRBJ1-1 | . | TRBV7-9 | .
TGTGCCAGCAGTCGTAAACCAAGGACAGGGACAGTTAACTATGGCTACACCTTC | CASSRKPRTGTVNYGYTF | TRBJ1-2 | TRBD1 | TRBV27 | .
TGTGCCAGCAGTTCTCCGGGTCCTTGGGGCTACACCTTC | CASSSPGPWGYTF | TRBJ1-2 | . | TRBV7-9 | .
TGTGCCAGCAGTTTATGGGACGGGGTTAGCACAGATACGCAGTATTTT | CASSLWDGVSTDTQYF | TRBJ2-3 | . | TRBV28 | .
TGTGCCAGCAGCTCCCCAGCCCATGGCGGGTGGGATCCAGATACGCAGTATTTT | CASSSPAHGGWDPDTQYF | TRBJ2-3 | . | TRBV7-2 | .
TGTGCCGGGCCCGGGACAGGGGGTGTCAATGAGCAGTTCTTC | CAGPGTGGVNEQFF | TRBJ2-1 | TRBD1 | TRBV28 | .
TGTGCCAGCAGCTCCACGCAACTAGAACTGGTTCCCTACGAGCAGTACTTC | CASSSTQLELVPYEQYF | TRBJ2-7 | . | TRBV5-4 | once
TGTGCCAGCAGCCAAGCCCAAGGGAGGAAAGAGACCCAGTACTTC | CASSQAQGRKETQYF | TRBJ2-5 | . | TRBV3-1/TRBV3-2 | once
TGTGCCAGCAGGGACTCAAGGGAAAAACTGTTTTTT | CASRDSREKLFF | TRBJ1-4 | . | TRBV12-3/TRBV12-4 | .
TGTGCCAGCTCACCAAGCTCGGGACAGGGGGCCCATGGCTACACCTTC | CASSPSSGQGAHGYTF | TRBJ1-2 | TRBD1 | TRBV18 | .
TGTGCCAGCAGCGGGGACAGTTTCTACGAGCAGTACTTC | CASSGDSFYEQYF | TRBJ2-7 | TRBD1 | TRBV11-2 | .
TGTGCCAGCAGCGAAGGACAGATAAATCAGCCCCAGCATTTT | CASSEGQINQPQHF | TRBJ1-5 | . | TRBV3-1/TRBV3-2 | once
TGCGCCAGCAGCCAGACAGGGGGTTCAGGGGCCAACGTCCTGACTTTC | CASSQTGGSGANVLTF | TRBJ2-6 | TRBD1 | TRBV4-1 | .
TGTGCCAGCACCCTCGACAGGATTCCTGACTACGAGCAGTACTTC | CASTLDRIPDYEQYF | TRBJ2-7 | . | TRBV28 | .
TGCGCCAGCAGTGATATAACGGTGAACACTGAAGCTTTCTTT | CASSDITVNTEAFF | TRBJ1-1 | . | TRBV10-2 | once
TGTGCCACCAGCAGACAAAGGGGAGATACGCAGTATTTT | CATSRQRGDTQYF | TRBJ2-3 | . | TRBV15 | .
TGTGCCAGCAGCTTAGGACAGGGGGGGAACACTGAAGCTTTCTTT | CASSLGQGGNTEAFF | TRBJ1-1 | TRBD1 | TRBV7-9 | few
TGTGCCAGCAGCTTCCCTAGGACGGCTAATTCACCCCTCCACTTT | CASSFPRTANSPLHF | TRBJ1-6 | . | TRBV11-2 | .
TGCGCCAGCAGCTTGTCGGTAGCGTCCTACGAGCAGTACTTC | CASSLSVASYEQYF | TRBJ2-7 | . | TRBV5-1 | .
TGTGCCAGCAGCTTAAGGCAGGGGGCCAACTACGAGCAGTACTTC | CASSLRQGANYEQYF | TRBJ2-7 | TRBD1 | TRBV7-9 | .
TGTGCCAGCAGCCTAGACCCAGGGTATGGCTACACCTTC | CASSLDPGYGYTF | TRBJ1-2 | . | TRBV7-2 | .
TGTGCCAGCAGTTTAGTCTCGGCGGTGAACACTGAAGCTTTCTTT | CASSLVSAVNTEAFF | TRBJ1-1 | . | TRBV27 | .
TGTGCCAGCAGTAGGACAGATTTATCCAATTCACCCCTCCACTTT | CASSRTDLSNSPLHF | TRBJ1-6 | . | TRBV2 | .
TGTGCCTGGTGGCGCGGTGGGGTCTCCTACAATGAGCAGTTCTTC | CAWWRGGVSYNEQFF | TRBJ2-1 | . | TRBV30 | .
TGTGCCAGCAGCTTAGTACTAGCTGGGGATACGCAGTATTTT | CASSLVLAGDTQYF | TRBJ2-3 | . | TRBV7-9 | .
TGTGCCAGCAAACCGGGACAGGGAGGAGAGACCCAGTACTTC | CASKPGQGGETQYF | TRBJ2-5 | TRBD1 | TRBV11-3 | .
TGCGCCAGCAGCTTGATTGACAGACCCTCTGGGGCCAACGTCCTGACTTTC | CASSLIDRPSGANVLTF | TRBJ2-6 | . | TRBV5-1 | .
TGTGCCAGCAGCTCGGGACAGGGAGGCCCCACGTCTATCTATGGCTACACCTTC | CASSSGQGGPTSIYGYTF | TRBJ1-2 | TRBD1 | TRBV5-8 | .
TGTGCCATCAGTGAGGCAACACAATCTTCCAATCAGCCCCAGCATTTT | CAISEATQSSNQPQHF | TRBJ1-5 | . | TRBV10-3 | .
TGCGCCAGCAGCTTTCTAGCGGGAGAAGCCGGGGAGCTGTTTTTT | CASSFLAGEAGELFF | TRBJ2-2 | TRBD2 | TRBV5-1 | .